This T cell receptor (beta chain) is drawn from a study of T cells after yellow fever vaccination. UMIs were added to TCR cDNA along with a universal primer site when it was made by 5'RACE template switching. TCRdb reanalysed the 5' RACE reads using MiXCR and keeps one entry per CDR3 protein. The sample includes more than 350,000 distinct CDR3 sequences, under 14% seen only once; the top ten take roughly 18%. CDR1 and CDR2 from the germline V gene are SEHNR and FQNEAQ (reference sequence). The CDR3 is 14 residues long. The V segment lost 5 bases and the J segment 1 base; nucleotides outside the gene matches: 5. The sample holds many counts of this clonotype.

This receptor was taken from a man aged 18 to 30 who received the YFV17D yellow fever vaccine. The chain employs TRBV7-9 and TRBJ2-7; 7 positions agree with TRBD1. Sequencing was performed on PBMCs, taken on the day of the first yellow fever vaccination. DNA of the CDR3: TGTGCCAGCAGCCCCAGGGACAGATCCTACGAGCAGTACTTC. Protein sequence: CASSPRDRSYEQYF.